The clone carrying this T cell receptor beta chain is deemed large (0.1 to 1%). As an off-target read in a library built for alpha chains, this beta chain has a frequency of little significance. CDR1 is MNHEY, CDR2 SVGEGT, per germline. With 6 bases clipped from V and 4 bases from J, the junction kept 3 bases outside the gene matches. The CDR3 is made up of 15 amino acids. The sample belongs to a study of spatial heterogeneity in lung cancer. TCRdb reprocessed the 5' RACE reads via MiXCR and lists one record per CDR3 protein. The sample shows approximately 750 distinct CDR3 sequences, less than 20% of them seen only once. The time point was: sample taken at primary tumor resection.

This receptor was identified in a male donor with early-stage non-small cell lung cancer. The gene calls are TRBV6-2 or TRBV6-3 and TRBJ2-2, with 12 bases identical to TRBD2. The sequencing here drew on normal lung tissue next to the tumor, taken at surgery. The CDR3 protein is CASSQTSGSTGELFF. The CDR3, as DNA: TGTGCCAGCAGCCAGACTAGCGGGAGCACCGGGGAGCTGTTTTTT.